Below are 25 T cell receptor beta chains sequenced from a single sample in a study of shared clonotypes between healthy human individuals. The assay was immunoSEQ multiplex PCR, and TCRdb's table has in-frame clones only and misses some. The table records 2 million to 2.5 million clones, 85% to 95% of them present only once. The sample was naive CD4+ T cells from PBMCs. Subset: CD45RA+ positively selected. The receptors derive from a man younger than 30 in good health. Some clones in this sample may be carry-over from other donors' samples.

The chain has TRBV7-9 and TRBJ2-2; D perhaps matches TRBD2 (5 bases). This CDR3 has 14 residues. Looked up from germline, CDR1 is SEHNR and CDR2 is FQNEAQ (reference sequence). Deletions cut 4 bases from V and 5 bases from J, with 11 bases between. The CDR3 DNA reads TGTGCCAGCAGCTCAGACTACAGAACCGGGGAGCTGTTTTTT. As protein: CASSSDYRTGELFF.

The J gene is TRBJ1-5, the V gene TRBV6-4; D is unresolved. Germline V lookup: CDR1 MRHNA, CDR2 SNTAGT. V was trimmed by 5 bases and J by 6 bases, leaving 11 bases between them. This CDR3 is built from 13 residues. DNA of the CDR3: TGTGCCAGCAGTTGTCGGGAGGCTCAGCCCCAGCATTTT. As protein: CASSCREAQPQHF.

This chain connects TRBV27 to TRBJ1-1; D is ambiguous. Trimming took off 4 bases at V and 6 bases at J, with 15 bases between the two ends. Germline values: CDR1 MNHEY, CDR2 SMNVEV (reference sequence). The length of the CDR3 is 14 residues. The DNA for the CDR3 is TGTGCCAGCAGTTCCCGTCCCGACGGCGCTGAAGCTTTCTTT. Its translation: CASSSRPDGAEAFF.

The genes are TRBV7-2 and TRBJ2-3; D call uncertain. The CDR3 totals 13 residues. Germline CDR1 reads SGHTA; CDR2 reads FQGNSA. Trimming shortened V by 5 bases and J by 7 bases, and 13 bases separated the two germline ends. In DNA form, the CDR3 reads TGTGCCAGCAGCGCGCCAGCGATATATACGCAGTATTTT. Translated: CASSAPAIYTQYF.

The CDR3: CASSSVGPNEKLFF. In DNA, the CDR3 is TGTGCCAGCAGCTCCGTTGGTCCTAATGAAAAACTGTTTTTT. The chain links TRBV5-6 to TRBJ1-4; D unresolved. This CDR3 comprises 14 residues. V lost 3 bases and J lost 3, with 9 bases in between. From germline, CDR1 is SGHDT and CDR2 YYEEEE.

In this sample, this clone turned up once. CDR3 nucleotide sequence: TGTGCCAGCAGCCCTAGCGGGAACTCCTACGAGCAGTACTTC. This sequence encodes CASSPSGNSYEQYF. J is TRBJ2-7 and V is TRBV7-9; TRBD2 aligns across 9 bases. Germline V gives CDR1 SEHNR, CDR2 FQNEAQ (reference sequence). V trimming: 5 bases; J trimming: 0 bases; junction bases outside the gene matches: 2. The CDR3 is 14 amino acids.

V is TRBV2 and J is TRBJ1-1; TRBD1 matches 8 bases. CDR1 is SNHLY and CDR2 is FYNNEI in the germline V gene. V lost 6 bases to trimming and J lost 4 bases; unmatched junction nucleotides: 13. The CDR3 length is 16 residues. In DNA form, the CDR3 reads TGTGCCAGCAGCCCGGACAGGGCTTTAGTGGGCACTGAAGCTTTCTTT. Residues: CASSPDRALVGTEAFF.

The gene calls are TRBV28 and TRBJ1-2; D is undetermined. The germline gives CDR1 MDHEN, CDR2 SYDVKM. The CDR3 is made up of 12 amino acids. V gave up 1 base and J gave up 9 bases, with 9 bases separating them. The CDR3, as DNA: TGTGCCAGCAGTTTATCCCTAGAGAGCTACACCTTC. Translation gives CASSLSLESYTF.

This chain connects TRBV7-2 to TRBJ2-7; 7 bases fit TRBD2. Germline V gene data show CDR1 as SGHTA and CDR2 as FQGNSA. J was trimmed by 6 bases and V by 0 bases; bases with no gene match: 5. This CDR3 has 14 amino acids. CDR3 sequence: CASSLARGGLEQYF. In DNA form, the CDR3 reads TGTGCCAGCAGCTTAGCGCGCGGGGGACTCGAGCAGTACTTC.

The J gene is TRBJ2-5, the V gene TRBV7-2; 10 bases are shared with TRBD2. The J call may be wrong; the DNA end is better matched by TRBJ2-7. CDR3 length: 17 residues. The V gene's germline CDR1 is SGHTA and CDR2 FQGNSA. In nucleotides, the CDR3 is TGTGCCAGCAGCTCGGGAGGGCTAGCGGGAGCAAAAAACGAGCAGTACTTC. Translating it yields CASSSGGLAGAKNEQYF.

This clone was detected once. This chain joins TRBV28 and TRBJ1-5, with a possible D match to TRBD1 (6 bases). The germline V gene encodes CDR1 MDHEN and CDR2 SYDVKM. The CDR3 has 15 residues. V shed 6 bases and J shed 4 bases, with 16 bases lying between them. CDR3 sequence (DNA): TGTGCCAGCAGACCCGACAGGATCACGAATCAGCCCCAGCATTTT. Translation: CASRPDRITNQPQHF.

This clone has only one observation. The rearrangement joins TRBV6-5 to TRBJ2-1; maybe TRBD1 (6 bases). CDR1 is MNHEY and CDR2 is SVGAGI in the germline V gene. Trimming removed 10 bases at V and 3 bases at J, with 16 bases between. This CDR3 has 14 amino acids. CDR3 sequence: CATGTGQIYNEQFF. The CDR3 DNA reads as TGTGCCACCGGAACGGGACAAATCTACAATGAGCAGTTCTTC.

The rearrangement uses TRBV19 and TRBJ1-1; the D is unclear. The V and J ends lost 5 bases and 1 base respectively, with 11 bases between them. CDR1 LNHDA and CDR2 SQIVND come from the germline V gene (reference sequence). This CDR3 region has 14 residues. The CDR3 coding sequence is TGTGCCAGTAGTGCCACACCCAAGAACACTGAAGCTTTCTTT. Translated: CASSATPKNTEAFF.

For this clone: The same CDR3 is also encoded by other DNA sequences in this sample. This chain joins TRBV9 and TRBJ2-2; D is uncertain. Germline loops: CDR1 SGDLS, CDR2 YYNGEE. The CDR3 runs to 15 residues. With 1 base removed from V and 0 bases from J, the gap between germline ends came to 7 bases. CDR3 residues: CASSVRSTNTGELFF. CDR3 DNA sequence: TGTGCCAGCAGCGTACGCAGCACGAACACCGGGGAGCTGTTTTTT.

The chain links TRBV7-2 to TRBJ2-1, with a tentative D call TRBD2 (5 bases). V gave up 2 bases and J gave up 4 bases, with 15 bases separating them. This CDR3 contains 16 residues. Germline assignment: CDR1 SGHTA and CDR2 FQGNSA. The CDR3: CASSLFGVGNYNEQFF. CDR3 DNA sequence: TGTGCCAGCAGCTTATTCGGAGTCGGGAATTACAATGAGCAGTTCTTC.

On this clone itself: One end of the junction fails to match germline, which may point to a read error. The chain has TRBV7-3 and TRBJ1-3, with 7 bases fitting TRBD1. This CDR3 has 14 amino acids. Germline V CDR1 and CDR2: SGHTA, FQGTGA. CDR3 sequence (DNA): TGTGCCAGCAGCTTAGCTCCAGGGGGAACCACCATATATTTT. Encoded protein: CASSLAPGGTTIYF.

The CDR3 loop is CASSPTGGAGGFTGELFF. In DNA form, the CDR3 reads TGTGCCAGCAGCCCCACCGGAGGGGCGGGAGGTTTCACCGGGGAGCTGTTTTTT. This sequence joins TRBV7-3 and TRBJ2-2; 8 bases line up with TRBD2. CDR3 length equals 18 residues. Germline V lookup: CDR1 SGHTA, CDR2 FQGTGA. Trimming took 5 bases from V and 4 from J; bases not matched to a gene: 15.

V gene TRBV11-2 combines with J gene TRBJ2-7; 7 nucleotides match TRBD1. The trim removed 4 bases at V and 0 bases at J, leaving 12 bases unmatched. CDR1 is SGHAT, CDR2 FQNNGV, per germline. The CDR3 spans 17 residues. DNA for the CDR3: TGTGCCAGCAGCTCCCACCTACAGGGGAGTGGCTCCTACGAGCAGTACTTC. It codes for CASSSHLQGSGSYEQYF.

The chain employs TRBV11-2 and TRBJ2-6; TRBD2 agrees at 7 bases. V lost 4 bases to trimming and J lost 0 bases; unmatched junction nucleotides: 6. The CDR3 is made up of 17 amino acids. Germline V gene sequence: CDR1 SGHAT, CDR2 FQNNGV. The CDR3 here is CASSSLAGVSGANVLTF. CDR3 sequence (DNA): TGTGCCAGCAGCTCCCTCGCGGGGGTCTCTGGGGCCAACGTCCTGACTTTC.

The chain carries TRBV18 and TRBJ1-2; D unclear. CDR1 and CDR2 (germline): KGHSH, LQKENI. Trimming removed 3 bases at V and 6 bases at J, with 14 bases between. There are 14 residues in the CDR3. As DNA, the CDR3 is TGTGCCAGCTCACCCAACCTAGGGTCCAATGGCTACACCTTC. This translates into CASSPNLGSNGYTF. Using reference TRBV18 and TRBJ1-2 for the parts outside the CDR3, the full variable domain is NAGVMQNPRHLVRRRGQEARLRCSPMKGHSHVYWYRQLPEEGLKFMVYLQKENIIDESGMPKERFSAEFPKEGPSILRIQQVVRGDSAAYFCASSPNLGSNGYTFGSGTRLTVV.

This sequence joins TRBV4-2 and TRBJ2-5, with TRBD2 matching 9 bases. The V gene's germline CDR1 is LGHNA and CDR2 YNFKEQ. V dropped 3 bases and J dropped 2; count of bases not matched to a gene: 7. This CDR3 spans 16 amino acids. DNA for the CDR3: TGTGCCAGCAGCCAGGGAGGACTAGCGAGACAAGAGACCCAGTACTTC. Its translation: CASSQGGLARQETQYF.

The V call is TRBV14, the J call TRBJ2-1, with TRBD2 matching 8 bases. Germline V gives CDR1 SGHDN, CDR2 FVKESK. CDR3 length equals 16 residues. Germline trimming cut 4 bases from V and 8 bases from J; bases unmatched to any gene: 13. This chain's CDR3 is CASSLWTSPGGDEQFF. In DNA, the CDR3 is TGTGCCAGCAGCCTCTGGACTAGCCCGGGGGGGGATGAGCAGTTCTTC.

The chain couples TRBV5-1 to TRBJ2-7; tentative D call: TRBD2 (7 bases). Trimming stripped 0 bases from V and 6 bases from J, with 10 bases between. The germline gives CDR1 SGHRS, CDR2 YFSETQ. The CDR3 consists of 13 residues. For the CDR3, the DNA is TGCGCCAGCAGCTTGGTGGGGGGGGCCGAGCAGTACTTC. This encodes CASSLVGGAEQYF.

This chain uses TRBV28 with TRBJ2-1, with D possibly being TRBD2 (7 bases). The V gene's germline CDR1 is MDHEN and CDR2 SYDVKM. The CDR3 contains 14 residues. Deletions cut 3 bases from V and 7 bases from J, with 13 bases between. CDR3 sequence (DNA): TGTGCCAGCAGTTTGGGCAGGGGAGGGAATGAGCAGTTCTTC. This translates into CASSLGRGGNEQFF.

On this clone itself: The same CDR3 is also encoded by other DNA sequences in this sample. This chain joins TRBV18 and TRBJ2-7; 11 nucleotides line up with TRBD1. The CDR3 totals 14 residues. Germline V lookup: CDR1 KGHSH, CDR2 LQKENI. J gave up 4 bases and V 4 bases, and 3 bases lay outside the gene matches. The CDR3 coding sequence is TGTGCCAGCTCACTGGGACAGGGGGTATACGAGCAGTACTTC. Its translation: CASSLGQGVYEQYF.